Described below is a single T cell receptor (beta chain) sequence and its context. The sample originates from a study of OX40 agonist ivuxolimab in advanced cancers. The length of the CDR3 is 17 residues. Trimming took 3 bases from V and 6 from J; bases not matched to a gene: 10. Germline CDR1 is SGDLS and CDR2 is YYNGEE. TCRdb's copy holds only in-frame clones and misses some; the assay was immunoSEQ multiplex PCR. The sample has 37,000 or so clones, 70% to 90% seen once; the top ten hold around 16%. V usage is TRBV9 and J usage is TRBJ2-2, with 11 bases fitting TRBD2. The clonotype comes from an adult with an advanced solid tumor such as melanoma, head and neck, liver or kidney cancer. Sequencing used CD4+ or CD8+ T cells sorted from blood, obtained in a trial of the OX40 agonist ivuxolimab. Here the CDR3 DNA reads TGTGCCAGCAGCGCCGCGACTAGCGGGGCCCCCGCCGGGGAGCTGTTTTTT. Translated, it gives CASSAATSGAPAGELFF.